The 24 T cell receptor beta chains presented below share a single source sample, sequenced in a study of T cell changes during pregnancy in multiple sclerosis. Some clones are missing from TCRdb's copy, which holds only in-frame ones; the method was immunoSEQ multiplex PCR. The sample contains roughly 52,000 clones, under 95% of which appear only once. Sequenced here: CD8+ T cells from peripheral blood mononuclear cells, sampled before pregnancy. Receptors originate from a female donor with multiple sclerosis, enrolled in a pregnancy study.

The rearrangement joins TRBV19 to TRBJ2-5; D might be TRBD2 (6 bases). The V gene's germline CDR1 is LNHDA and CDR2 SQIVND (reference sequence). CDR3 length: 14 residues. The V and J ends lost 3 bases and 5 bases respectively, with 13 bases between them. CDR3 amino acids: CASSIGGHGETQYF. The CDR3 bases are TGTGCCAGTAGTATCGGAGGGCACGGGGAGACCCAGTACTTC.

V is TRBV19 and J is TRBJ2-7; TRBD2 matches 8 bases. V gave up 9 bases and J gave up 0 bases; unmatched junction bases: 4. In germline, CDR1 is LNHDA, CDR2 SQIVND (reference sequence). This CDR3 region has 13 residues. CDR3 amino acids: CASQRENSYEQYF. CDR3 nucleotide sequence: TGTGCCAGCCAGCGGGAGAACTCCTACGAGCAGTACTTC.

The rearrangement joins TRBV27 to TRBJ1-5, with D uncertain. The CDR3 is 15 amino acids. Germline values: CDR1 MNHEY, CDR2 SMNVEV (reference sequence). V dropped 4 bases and J dropped 0 bases, with 10 bases sitting between them. The CDR3 here is CASSWAGVSNQPQHF. CDR3 in DNA: TGTGCCAGCAGTTGGGCGGGTGTTAGCAATCAGCCCCAGCATTTT.

In this sample, this clone turned up once. The chain joins TRBV27 to TRBJ2-2, with no clear D. V lost 5 bases, J lost 7 bases, and 11 bases lay in between. The CDR3 spans 13 residues. Germline V gene lookup returns CDR1 MNHEY and CDR2 SMNVEV (reference sequence). Here the CDR3 reads CASSAWAGGELFF. The CDR3 DNA reads TGTGCCAGCAGTGCGTGGGCTGGCGGGGAGCTGTTTTTT.

V and J are TRBV6-5 and TRBJ2-1, with 8 bases identical to TRBD1. This CDR3 spans 13 amino acids. V was pared by 4 bases and J by 9 bases, with 5 bases of the junction left unmatched. Per germline, CDR1 MNHEY and CDR2 SVGAGI. The CDR3 loop reads CASSSGGAAEQFF. In DNA form, the CDR3 reads TGTGCCAGCAGTTCAGGGGGCGCGGCTGAGCAGTTCTTC.

The CDR3 here is CASSYSPYSRETQYF. The CDR3 DNA reads TGTGCCAGCAGTTACTCGCCCTATAGCCGGGAGACCCAGTACTTC. V gene TRBV6-5 combines with J gene TRBJ2-5, with D hard to call. Trimming removed 0 bases from V and 5 bases from J, with 13 bases in between. The CDR3 spans 15 residues. The germline CDR1 and CDR2 sequences are MNHEY and SVGAGI.

The genes are TRBV7-3 and TRBJ2-1, with 13 bases identical to TRBD2. The V gene end was trimmed by 4 bases and the J gene end by 6 bases; junction bases not matched to a gene: 6. Germline V gene lookup returns CDR1 SGHTA and CDR2 FQGTGA. The CDR3 loop spans 16 amino acids. As DNA, the CDR3 is TGTGCCAGCAGCTCCTCCGGACTAGCGGGAGTCAATGAGCAGTTCTTC. The encoded protein is CASSSSGLAGVNEQFF.

The V gene is TRBV9, the J gene TRBJ2-3, with D possibly matching TRBD1 (6 bases). The V and J ends lost 3 bases and 2 bases respectively, with 19 bases between them. This CDR3 has 17 residues. The germline V gene has CDR1 SGDLS and CDR2 YYNGEE. CDR3 in DNA: TGTGCCAGCAGCGCCGCGCCGAGGGACAAATTCACAGATACGCAGTATTTT. It yields the protein CASSAAPRDKFTDTQYF.

V gene TRBV11-2 combines with J gene TRBJ1-3, with D uncertain. This CDR3 contains 16 residues. Trimming left V 3 bases short and J 0 bases short, with 12 bases between. Germline assignment: CDR1 SGHAT and CDR2 FQNNGV. The CDR3 loop is CASSLRNLVSGNTIYF. The CDR3 region has the DNA TGTGCCAGCAGCTTGCGGAACCTCGTCTCTGGAAACACCATATATTTT.

The chain has TRBV28 and TRBJ2-1; the D is unclear. The CDR3 runs to 16 residues. The germline CDR1 and CDR2 sequences are MDHEN and SYDVKM. Trimming took off 6 bases at V and 0 bases at J, with 15 bases between the two ends. This CDR3 is CASSPPTAYSYNEQFF. Here the CDR3 DNA reads TGTGCCAGCAGCCCTCCGACTGCCTACTCCTACAATGAGCAGTTCTTC.

The CDR3 spells CASSGGADQETQYF. Written as DNA, the CDR3 is TGTGCCAGTAGTGGGGGGGCGGATCAAGAGACCCAGTACTTC. The rearrangement joins TRBV19 to TRBJ2-5; TRBD2 might be the D (7 bases). This CDR3 has 14 residues. V was shortened by 5 bases and J by 2 bases, with 12 bases between the two germline ends. Germline CDR1 LNHDA, CDR2 SQIVND (reference sequence).

The chain uses TRBV2 and TRBJ2-1; 8 nucleotides align to TRBD2. CDR3 length: 15 residues. Germline V gene data show CDR1 as SNHLY and CDR2 as FYNNEI. V gave up 3 bases and J gave up 4 bases; unmatched junction bases: 5. CDR3 sequence reads: CASSELAGAYNEQFF. The DNA for the CDR3 is TGTGCCAGCAGTGAGCTAGCGGGCGCTTACAATGAGCAGTTCTTC.

The CDR3 sequence: CSFSQGTNYGYTF. Written as DNA, the CDR3 is TGCAGCTTCTCACAGGGGACTAACTATGGCTACACCTTC. The chain uses TRBV29-1 and TRBJ1-2; 7 bases are shared with TRBD1. This CDR3 contains 13 residues. Germline CDR1 and CDR2: SQVTM and ANQGSEA. After removal of 8 bases from V and 0 bases from J, the junction contained 6 bases not matched to a gene.

The chain links TRBV11-2 to TRBJ2-7; TRBD1 might be the D (7 bases). Trimming took off 1 base at V and 5 bases at J, with 12 bases between the two ends. Germline V gene data show CDR1 as SGHAT and CDR2 as FQNNGV. The CDR3 contains 14 residues. Here the CDR3 reads CASSLGRGAHEQYF. In nucleotides, the CDR3 is TGTGCCAGCAGCTTAGGCAGGGGGGCCCACGAGCAGTACTTC.

This sequence joins TRBV15 and TRBJ2-7; D possibly corresponds to TRBD1 (5 bases). V lost 3 bases and J 4 bases, leaving 10 bases between the germline ends. The CDR3 length is 13 residues. Germline assignment: CDR1 LNHNV and CDR2 YYDKDF (reference sequence). CDR3 protein: CATSRDTQYEQYF. CDR3 sequence (DNA): TGTGCCACCAGCAGGGACACACAATACGAGCAGTACTTC.

This chain links TRBV6-1 with TRBJ2-7, with D unresolved. Trimming stripped 5 bases from V and 6 bases from J, with 11 bases between. This CDR3 region has 12 residues. Germline V gene sequence: CDR1 MNHNS, CDR2 SASEGT. The CDR3 here is CASSPLSREQYF. CDR3 coding DNA: TGTGCCAGCAGTCCTTTGAGCCGCGAGCAGTACTTC.

In its sample, this clone was seen many times. The genes are TRBV7-9 and TRBJ1-4, with D perhaps matching TRBD1 (6 bases). The CDR3 runs to 15 residues. Trimming took off 4 bases at V and 8 bases at J, with 17 bases between the two ends. Germline V gene sequence: CDR1 SEHNR, CDR2 FQNEAQ (reference sequence). Written as DNA, the CDR3 is TGTGCCAGCAGCTCAGCGGGCAGGGGTAAAGAAAAACTGTTTTTT. Amino acid sequence: CASSSAGRGKEKLFF.

V usage is TRBV19 and J usage is TRBJ2-7, with TRBD2 identical over 7 bases. CDR3 length: 14 amino acids. V shed 4 bases, J shed 3 bases, and the junction held 6 bases outside the gene matches. Germline values: CDR1 LNHDA, CDR2 SQIVND (reference sequence). CDR3 sequence (DNA): TGTGCCAGTAGTACAGCTAGCGGAAGCTACGAGCAGTACTTC. It is translated as CASSTASGSYEQYF.

This chain connects TRBV18 to TRBJ1-2; 7 nucleotides align to TRBD1. V dropped 0 bases and J dropped 0; count of bases not matched to a gene: 7. This CDR3 spans 17 amino acids. CDR1 and CDR2 from the germline V gene are KGHSH and LQKENI. CDR3 protein: CASSPPGQSLANYGYTF. The CDR3 coding sequence is TGTGCCAGCTCACCACCGGGACAGTCACTAGCTAACTATGGCTACACCTTC.

This clone was picked up one time. This rearrangement joins TRBV11-2 to TRBJ2-1, with D maybe TRBD1 (5 bases). The V gene lost 4 bases and the J gene lost 2 bases, with 9 bases spanning the gap. Germline V gene lookup returns CDR1 SGHAT and CDR2 FQNNGV. There are 14 residues in the CDR3. Written as DNA, the CDR3 is TGTGCCAGCAGCTCAGCAGGGCCCTACAATGAGCAGTTCTTC. It specifies CASSSAGPYNEQFF.

The chain links TRBV28 to TRBJ1-4; no reliable D call. This CDR3 is 16 amino acids long. Trimming shortened V by 5 bases and J by 0 bases, and 13 bases separated the two germline ends. CDR1 and CDR2 (germline): MDHEN, SYDVKM. CDR3 region: CASSTTDGATNEKLFF. The CDR3 nucleotides are TGTGCCAGCAGTACCACAGACGGCGCAACTAATGAAAAACTGTTTTTT. The whole variable domain, remainder taken from reference TRBV28 and TRBJ1-4, is DVKVTQSSRYLVKRTGEKVFLECVQDMDHENMFWYRQDPGLGLRLIYFSYDVKMKEKGDIPEGYSVSREKKERFSLILESASTNQTSMYLCASSTTDGATNEKLFFGSGTQLSVL.

The rearrangement uses TRBV6-4 and TRBJ2-3; tentatively, D is TRBD2 (6 bases). V was trimmed by 8 bases and J by 1 base, leaving 13 bases between them. CDR1 is MRHNA and CDR2 is SNTAGT in the germline V gene. CDR3 length equals 14 residues. CDR3: CASSPGEGTDTQYF. For the CDR3, the DNA is TGTGCCAGCTCCCCCGGGGAGGGCACAGATACGCAGTATTTT.

This chain joins TRBV14 and TRBJ2-1, with 7 bases that match TRBD1. The CDR3 length is 15 residues. CDR1 is SGHDN and CDR2 is FVKESK in the germline V gene. Trimming took 6 bases from V and 2 from J; bases not matched to a gene: 7. The CDR3 protein is CASSPHRGTYNEQFF. Written as DNA, the CDR3 is TGTGCCAGCAGTCCGCACAGGGGTACCTACAATGAGCAGTTCTTC.

The rearrangement links TRBV10-3 to TRBJ2-1; D may be TRBD1 (5 bases). Between the trimmed V and J ends, which lost 6 bases and 7 bases, there was a span of 10 bases. Looked up from germline, CDR1 is ENHRY and CDR2 is SYGVKD. The CDR3 runs 12 residues. As DNA, the CDR3 is TGTGCCATCAGCGACAGTCTTAATGAGCAGTTCTTC. It specifies CAISDSLNEQFF.